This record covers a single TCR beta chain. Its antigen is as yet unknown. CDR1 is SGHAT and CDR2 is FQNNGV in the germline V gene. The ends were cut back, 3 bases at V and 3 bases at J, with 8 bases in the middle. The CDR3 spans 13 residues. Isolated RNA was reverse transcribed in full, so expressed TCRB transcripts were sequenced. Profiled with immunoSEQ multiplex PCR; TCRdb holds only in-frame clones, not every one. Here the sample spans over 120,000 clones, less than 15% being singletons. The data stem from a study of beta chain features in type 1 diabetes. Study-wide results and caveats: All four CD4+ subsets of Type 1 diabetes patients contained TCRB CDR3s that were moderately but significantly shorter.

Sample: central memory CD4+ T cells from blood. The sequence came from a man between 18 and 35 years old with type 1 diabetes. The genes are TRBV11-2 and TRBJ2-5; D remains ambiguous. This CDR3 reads CASSFRAEETQYF. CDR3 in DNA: TGTGCCAGCAGCTTTCGGGCCGAAGAGACCCAGTACTTC.